The table lists the clone carrying this TCR beta chain with a few counts. What it binds is not known. Combining a sample-barcoded 5' primer with a J-beta primer mix, a second PCR ran for roughly 7 to 12 cycles. From each sample, at least 2.5 million paired-end reads containing CDR3 were obtained. TCRdb reprocessed the 5' RACE reads with MiXCR, giving one entry per CDR3 protein. The sample carries hundreds of thousands of distinct CDR3 sequences, 32% recorded once. The source of the sample is a study of blood T cells in healthy people across ages. Study-wide findings and caveats: The percentage of naive T cells correlated strongly with TCR beta diversity. Donor CMV status, an unknown factor, possibly confounded changes in expanded clonotypes.

The germline gives CDR1 GTSNPN, CDR2 SVGIG (reference sequence). The CDR3 is 17 amino acids. V shed 3 bases and J 3 bases; nucleotides not matched to a gene: 12. The clonotype comes from a woman aged 80 or over in good health. The chain combines TRBV30 with TRBJ1-2, with TRBD1 matching over 11 bases. Sequencing was carried out using blood. The CDR3 DNA reads TGTGCCTGGAGCTTCGGACAGGGGGCTGATTTCGACTATGGCTACACCTTC. It is translated as CAWSFGQGADFDYGYTF.